This entry features one T cell receptor beta chain sequence. The CDR3 is 15 amino acids. V lost 6 bases to trimming and J lost 5 bases; unmatched junction nucleotides: 5. CDR1 and CDR2 from the germline V gene are SGHTA and FQGNSA. The data are from a study of blood T cell repertoires in COVID-19. At the level of the study: Sample material is recorded as cDNA or gDNA derived from T cells, B-cell-depleted T cells, or PBMCs.

Measured with immunoSEQ multiplex PCR; TCRdb has only the in-frame clones, and not every one. The table has under 250,000 clones, over 80% seen once. The chain has TRBV7-2 and TRBJ2-2; 11 nucleotides match TRBD2. The specimen sequenced was peripheral blood. This clonotype was sampled from a woman between 35 and 50 years old who had recovered from COVID-19. CDR3 sequence (DNA): TGTGCCAGCAGTTATAGCGGGGGGGCAACCGGGGAGCTGTTTTTT. Amino acid sequence: CASSYSGGATGELFF.